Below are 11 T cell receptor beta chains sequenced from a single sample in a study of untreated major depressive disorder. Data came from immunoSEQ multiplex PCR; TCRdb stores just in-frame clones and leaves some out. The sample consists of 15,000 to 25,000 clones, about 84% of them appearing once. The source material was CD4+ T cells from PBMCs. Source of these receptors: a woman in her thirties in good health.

The CDR3 DNA reads TGTGCCAGTAGTATCTCGGGGCAGACACTAGCTGGCTACACCTTC. Translated: CASSISGQTLAGYTF. V usage is TRBV19 and J usage is TRBJ1-2; D perhaps matches TRBD1 (5 bases). V was shortened by 3 bases and J by 7 bases, with 18 bases between the two germline ends. This CDR3 region has 15 residues. Per germline, CDR1 LNHDA and CDR2 SQIVND (reference sequence).

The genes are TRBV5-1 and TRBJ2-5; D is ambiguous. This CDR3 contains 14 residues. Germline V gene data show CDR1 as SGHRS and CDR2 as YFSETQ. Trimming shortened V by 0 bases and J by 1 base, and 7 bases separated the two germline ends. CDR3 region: CASSLGHLQETQYF. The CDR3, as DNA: TGCGCCAGCAGCTTGGGACATCTCCAAGAGACCCAGTACTTC.

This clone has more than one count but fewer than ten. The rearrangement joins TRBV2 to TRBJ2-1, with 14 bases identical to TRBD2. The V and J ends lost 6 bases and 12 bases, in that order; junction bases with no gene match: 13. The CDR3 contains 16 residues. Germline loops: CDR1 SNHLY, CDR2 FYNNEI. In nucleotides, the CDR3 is TGTGCCAGCAGAGATCCGGGACTAGCGGGAGAGGAGGGGCAGTTCTTC. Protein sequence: CASRDPGLAGEEGQFF.

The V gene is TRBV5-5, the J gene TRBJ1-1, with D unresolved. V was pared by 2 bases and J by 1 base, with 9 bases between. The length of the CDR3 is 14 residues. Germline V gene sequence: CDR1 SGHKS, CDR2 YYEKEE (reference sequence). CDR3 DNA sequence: TGTGCCAGCAGCTTCCAAGTAGGGAACACTGAAGCTTTCTTT. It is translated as CASSFQVGNTEAFF.

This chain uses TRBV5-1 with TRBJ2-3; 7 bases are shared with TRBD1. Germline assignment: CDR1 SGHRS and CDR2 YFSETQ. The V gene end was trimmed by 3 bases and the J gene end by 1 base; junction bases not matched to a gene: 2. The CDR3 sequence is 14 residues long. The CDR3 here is CASSSGQGTDTQYF. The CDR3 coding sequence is TGCGCCAGCAGCTCAGGACAGGGCACAGATACGCAGTATTTT.

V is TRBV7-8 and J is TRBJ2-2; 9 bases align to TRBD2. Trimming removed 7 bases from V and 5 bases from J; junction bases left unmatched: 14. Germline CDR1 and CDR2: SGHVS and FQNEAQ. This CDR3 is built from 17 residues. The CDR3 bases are TGTGCCAGCATCCCCTCGAGGCGGGAGGGCCGGACCGGGGAGCTGTTTTTT. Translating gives CASIPSRREGRTGELFF.

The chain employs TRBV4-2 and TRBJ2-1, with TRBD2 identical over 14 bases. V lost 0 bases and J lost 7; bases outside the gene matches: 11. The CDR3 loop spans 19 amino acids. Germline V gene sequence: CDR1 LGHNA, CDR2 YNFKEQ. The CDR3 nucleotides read TGTGCCAGCAGCCAAGATTCTCCCGGACTAGCGGGAGGCGGTAATGAGCAGTTCTTC. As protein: CASSQDSPGLAGGGNEQFF.

CDR3 protein: CASSSRRSSGVEQYF. The CDR3 nucleotides read TGTGCCAGCAGCTCCCGTCGGTCTAGCGGAGTCGAGCAGTACTTC. The V call is TRBV5-6, the J call TRBJ2-7; 7 bases are a match to TRBD2. Losses at the gene ends were 3 bases for V and 6 bases for J; bases not matched to a gene: 12. CDR3 length: 15 residues. The germline CDR1 and CDR2 sequences are SGHDT and YYEEEE. Variable domain in full (rest from reference TRBV5-6 and TRBJ2-7): DAGVTQSPTHLIKTRGQQVTLRCSPKSGHDTVSWYQQALGQGPQFIFQYYEEEERQRGNFPDRFSGHQFPNYSSELNVNALLLGDSALYLCASSSRRSSGVEQYFGPGTRLTVT.

The CDR3 spells CASSPQEGNTEAFF. The CDR3 DNA follows: TGTGCCAGCTCACCTCAGGAGGGCAACACTGAAGCTTTCTTT. This chain links TRBV18 with TRBJ1-1; D gene uncertain. Germline CDR1 reads KGHSH; CDR2 reads LQKENI. The CDR3 is 14 amino acids. Trimming cost V 3 bases and J 2 bases, with 10 bases left between them.

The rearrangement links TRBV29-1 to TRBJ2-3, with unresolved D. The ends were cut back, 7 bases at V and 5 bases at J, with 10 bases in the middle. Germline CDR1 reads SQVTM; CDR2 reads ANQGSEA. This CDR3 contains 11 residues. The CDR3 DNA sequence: TGCAGCGCGGATATTGGAGATACGCAGTATTTT. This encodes CSADIGDTQYF.

The CDR3 bases are TGCGCCAGCAGCCAGGGACAGGGGAGCTCTGGGGCCAACGTCCTGACTTTC. Residues: CASSQGQGSSGANVLTF. The chain uses TRBV5-1 and TRBJ2-6; 10 bases fit TRBD1. The germline gives CDR1 SGHRS, CDR2 YFSETQ. The CDR3 is 17 amino acids. J lost 0 bases, V lost 4 bases, and 4 bases had no gene match.